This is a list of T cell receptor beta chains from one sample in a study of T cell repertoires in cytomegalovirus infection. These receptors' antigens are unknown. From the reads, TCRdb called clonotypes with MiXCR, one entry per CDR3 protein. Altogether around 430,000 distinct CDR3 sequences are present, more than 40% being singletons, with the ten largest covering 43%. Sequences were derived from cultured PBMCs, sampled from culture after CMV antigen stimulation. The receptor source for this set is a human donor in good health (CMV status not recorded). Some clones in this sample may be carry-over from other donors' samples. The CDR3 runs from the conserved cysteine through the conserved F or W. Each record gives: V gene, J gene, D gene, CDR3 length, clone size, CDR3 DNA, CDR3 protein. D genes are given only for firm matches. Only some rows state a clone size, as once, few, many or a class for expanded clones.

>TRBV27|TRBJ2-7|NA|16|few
TGTGCCAGCAGTTACCCCCGCAGGGAGGCCTCCTACGAGCAGTACTTC
CASSYPRREASYEQYF
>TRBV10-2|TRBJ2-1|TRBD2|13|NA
TGCGCCAGCAGTTTTGGACTAGTCGATGAGCAGTTCTTC
CASSFGLVDEQFF
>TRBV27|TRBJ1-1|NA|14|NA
TGTGCCAGCAGTTTTGGGGGGCCCTACACTGAAGCTTTCTTT
CASSFGGPYTEAFF
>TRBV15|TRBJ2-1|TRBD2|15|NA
TGTGCCACCAGCCCCTTAGCGGGAGTACACAATGAGCAGTTCTTC
CATSPLAGVHNEQFF
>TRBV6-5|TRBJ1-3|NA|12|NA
TGTGCCAGCTACAGCTCTGGAAACACCATATATTTT
CASYSSGNTIYF
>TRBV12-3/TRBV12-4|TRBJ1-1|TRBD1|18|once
TGTGCCAGCATGGGGCCAGGACAGGGTATTTCGAGGAACACTGAAGCTTTCTTT
CASMGPGQGISRNTEAFF
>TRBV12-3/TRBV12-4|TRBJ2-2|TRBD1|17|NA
TGTGCCAGCAGTTCATCGAAACAGGGGCCAAACACCGGGGAGCTGTTTTTT
CASSSSKQGPNTGELFF
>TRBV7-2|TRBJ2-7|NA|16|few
TGTGCCAGCAGCTTCAGTAGGGGGGTAAGCTCCTACGAGCAGTACTTC
CASSFSRGVSSYEQYF
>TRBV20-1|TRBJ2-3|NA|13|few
TGCAGTGCTAGAGCGGTAGCCACAGATACGCAGTATTTT
CSARAVATDTQYF
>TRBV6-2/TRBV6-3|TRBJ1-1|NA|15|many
TGTGCCAGCAGTTCTAACAGGGCTGGGAACACTGAAGCTTTCTTT
CASSSNRAGNTEAFF
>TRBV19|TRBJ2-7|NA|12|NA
TGTGCCAGTACCTCCTTCTCCTACGAGCAGTACTTC
CASTSFSYEQYF
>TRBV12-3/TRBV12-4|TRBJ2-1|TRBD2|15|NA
TGTGCCAGCAGTTTAGTGGGGGGGGTCTGGAATGAGCAGTTCTTC
CASSLVGGVWNEQFF
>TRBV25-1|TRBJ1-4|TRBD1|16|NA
TGTGCCAGCAGTGAGATAGGGGACAGCGCGAATGAAAAACTGTTTTTT
CASSEIGDSANEKLFF
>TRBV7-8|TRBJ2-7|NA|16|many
TGTGCCAGCAGCTTAGAGACGGGAGAGCATCCCTACGAGCAGTACTTC
CASSLETGEHPYEQYF
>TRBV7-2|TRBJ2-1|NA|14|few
TGTGCCAGCAGCTTCTCATCCGGGGGCGGCGGGCAGTTCTTC
CASSFSSGGGGQFF
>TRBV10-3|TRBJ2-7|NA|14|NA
TGTGCCACGGCGGACCGGACCTACGGCCACGAGCAGTACTTC
CATADRTYGHEQYF
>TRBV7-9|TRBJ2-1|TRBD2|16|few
TGTGCCAGCAGCTTAGGCCGGCTAGCGGGAGACAATGAGCAGTTCTTC
CASSLGRLAGDNEQFF
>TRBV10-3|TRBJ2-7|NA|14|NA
TGTGCCATCAGTGAGGCTACGACACCCTACGAGCAGTACTTC
CAISEATTPYEQYF
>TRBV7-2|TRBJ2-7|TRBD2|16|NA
TGTGCCACGACAGGGGGTTGGCTAGCGGGAGGAAGCGAGCAGTACTTC
CATTGGWLAGGSEQYF
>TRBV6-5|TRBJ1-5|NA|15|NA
TGTGCCAGCAGCCCCAGGGACGGACGGGATCAGCCCCAGCATTTT
CASSPRDGRDQPQHF
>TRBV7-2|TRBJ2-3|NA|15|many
TGTGCCAGCAGCTTAGTCGGACTATACACAGATACGCAGTATTTT
CASSLVGLYTDTQYF
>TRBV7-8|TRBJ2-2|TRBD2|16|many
TGTGCCAGCAGCCCGACCGCGCGGGGGTCATCCGGGGAGCTGTTTTTT
CASSPTARGSSGELFF
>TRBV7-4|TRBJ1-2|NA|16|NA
TGTGCCAGCAGTTATCCACGCGACAGGATCGACTATGGCTACACCTTC
CASSYPRDRIDYGYTF
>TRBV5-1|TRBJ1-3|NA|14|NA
TGCGCCAGCACCCAAGACACCTCTGGAAACACCATATATTTT
CASTQDTSGNTIYF
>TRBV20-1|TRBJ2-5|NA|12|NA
TGCAAATGGGGAGGACCACAAGAGACCCAGTACTTC
CKWGGPQETQYF
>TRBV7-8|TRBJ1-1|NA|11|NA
TGTGCGTCGAGCCACAGCATCGTAGCTTTCTTT
CASSHSIVAFF